This TCR beta chain was recovered during a study of OX40 agonist ivuxolimab in advanced cancers. The CDR3 is made up of 17 amino acids. Per germline, CDR1 SSHAT and CDR2 FNYEAQ (reference sequence). Using immunoSEQ multiplex PCR, the repertoire was profiled, and TCRdb retains in-frame clones only, with some absent. Of about 59,000 clones listed, about 94% are singletons. A note on this clone: Germline is not matched at one junction end, which may reflect a read error.

Specimen: CD4+ or CD8+ T cells sorted from blood, collected in a trial of the OX40 agonist ivuxolimab. This clonotype originated in an adult with an advanced solid tumor such as melanoma, head and neck, liver or kidney cancer. The V call is TRBV7-7, the J call TRBJ2-5; 9 bases agree with TRBD2. CDR3 bases: TGTGCTAGCAGCTTAGGGGCTAGCGGGACGACTCAAGAGACCCAGTACTTC. Translated, it gives CASSLGASGTTQETQYF.